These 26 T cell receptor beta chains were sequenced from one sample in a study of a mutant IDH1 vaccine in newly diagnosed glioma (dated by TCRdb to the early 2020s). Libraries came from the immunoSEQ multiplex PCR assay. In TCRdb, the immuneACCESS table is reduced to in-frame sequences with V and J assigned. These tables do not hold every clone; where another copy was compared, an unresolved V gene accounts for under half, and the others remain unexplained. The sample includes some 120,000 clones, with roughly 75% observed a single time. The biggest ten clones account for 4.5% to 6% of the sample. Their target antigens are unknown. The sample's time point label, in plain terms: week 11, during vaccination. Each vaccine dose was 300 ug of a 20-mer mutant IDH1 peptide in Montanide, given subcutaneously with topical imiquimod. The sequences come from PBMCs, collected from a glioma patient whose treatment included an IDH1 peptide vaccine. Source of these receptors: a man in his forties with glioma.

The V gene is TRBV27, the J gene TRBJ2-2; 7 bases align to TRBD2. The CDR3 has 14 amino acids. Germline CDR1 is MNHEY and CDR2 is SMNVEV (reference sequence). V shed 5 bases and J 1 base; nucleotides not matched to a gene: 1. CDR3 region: CASSRGGNTGELFF. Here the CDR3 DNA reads TGTGCCAGCAGTCGCGGGGGGAACACCGGGGAGCTGTTTTTT.

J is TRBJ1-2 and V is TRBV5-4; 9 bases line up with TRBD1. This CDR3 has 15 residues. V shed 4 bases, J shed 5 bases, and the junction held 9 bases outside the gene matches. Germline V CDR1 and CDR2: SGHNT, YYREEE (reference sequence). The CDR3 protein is CASSVTGGAAYGYTF. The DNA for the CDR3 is TGTGCCAGCAGCGTAACAGGGGGCGCCGCGTATGGCTACACCTTC.

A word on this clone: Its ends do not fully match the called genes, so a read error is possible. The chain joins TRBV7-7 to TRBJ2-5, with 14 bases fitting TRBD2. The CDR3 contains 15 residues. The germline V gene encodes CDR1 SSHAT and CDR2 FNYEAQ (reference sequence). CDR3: CASSWGTSGGETQYF. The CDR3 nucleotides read TGTGCTAGCAGCTGGGGGACTAGCGGGGGAGAGACCCAGTACTTC.

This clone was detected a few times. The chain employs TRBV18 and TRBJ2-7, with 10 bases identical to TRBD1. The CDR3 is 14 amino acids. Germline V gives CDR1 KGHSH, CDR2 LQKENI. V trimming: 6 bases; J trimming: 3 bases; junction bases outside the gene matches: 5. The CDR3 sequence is CASSDRDRGYEQYF. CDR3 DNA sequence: TGTGCCAGCTCTGACCGGGACAGGGGCTACGAGCAGTACTTC.

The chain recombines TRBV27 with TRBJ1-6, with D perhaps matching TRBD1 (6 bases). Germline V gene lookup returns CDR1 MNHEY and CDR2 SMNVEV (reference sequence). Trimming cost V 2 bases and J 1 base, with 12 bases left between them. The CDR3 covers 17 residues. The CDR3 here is CASSLGTGKSYNSPLHF. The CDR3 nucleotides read TGTGCCAGCAGTTTAGGTACAGGGAAGTCCTATAATTCACCCCTCCACTTT.

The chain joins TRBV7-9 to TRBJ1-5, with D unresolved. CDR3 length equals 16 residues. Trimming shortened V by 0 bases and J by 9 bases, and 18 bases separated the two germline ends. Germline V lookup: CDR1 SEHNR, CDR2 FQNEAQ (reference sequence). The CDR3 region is CASSLARAQSGGPQHF. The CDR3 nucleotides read TGTGCCAGCAGCTTAGCGCGGGCACAGAGTGGAGGGCCCCAGCATTTT.

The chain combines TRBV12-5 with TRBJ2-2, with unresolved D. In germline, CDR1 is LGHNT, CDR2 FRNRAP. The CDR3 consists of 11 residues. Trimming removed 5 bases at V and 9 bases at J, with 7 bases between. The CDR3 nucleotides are TGTGCTAGTGGTCCCGAGTGGGAGCTGTTTTTT. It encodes CASGPEWELFF.

This chain's CDR3 is CSVQDGGTEAFF. As DNA, the CDR3 is TGCAGCGTCCAAGACGGTGGCACTGAAGCTTTCTTT. The chain joins TRBV29-1 to TRBJ1-1; no clear D. Trimming stripped 6 bases from V and 4 bases from J, with 12 bases between. The CDR3 length is 12 residues. The germline gives CDR1 SQVTM, CDR2 ANQGSEA.

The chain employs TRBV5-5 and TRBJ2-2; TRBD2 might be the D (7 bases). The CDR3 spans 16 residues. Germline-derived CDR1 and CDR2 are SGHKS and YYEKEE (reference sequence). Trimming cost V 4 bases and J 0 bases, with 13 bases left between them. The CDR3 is CASSKAGAANTGELFF. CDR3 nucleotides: TGTGCCAGCAGCAAGGCGGGGGCTGCGAACACCGGGGAGCTGTTTTTT.

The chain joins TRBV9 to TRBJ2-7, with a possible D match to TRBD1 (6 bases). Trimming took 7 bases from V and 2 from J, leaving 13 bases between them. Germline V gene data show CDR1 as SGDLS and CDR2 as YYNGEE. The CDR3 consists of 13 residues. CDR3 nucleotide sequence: TGTGCCAGCGGAAAGACAGGAACCTACGAGCAGTACTTC. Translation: CASGKTGTYEQYF.

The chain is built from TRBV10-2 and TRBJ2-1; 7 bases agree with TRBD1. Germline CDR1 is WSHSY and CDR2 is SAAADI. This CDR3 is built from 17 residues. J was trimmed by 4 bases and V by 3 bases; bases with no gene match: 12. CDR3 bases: TGCGCCAGCAGTGACCCCACGGGCAGGGGGACGTACAATGAGCAGTTCTTC. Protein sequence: CASSDPTGRGTYNEQFF.

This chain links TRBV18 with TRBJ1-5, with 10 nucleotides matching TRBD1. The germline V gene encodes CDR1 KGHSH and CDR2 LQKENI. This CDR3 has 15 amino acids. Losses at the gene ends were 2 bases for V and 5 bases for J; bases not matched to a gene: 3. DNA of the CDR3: TGTGCCAGCTCACCAAGAGGGACAGGGGATCAGCCCCAGCATTTT. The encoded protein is CASSPRGTGDQPQHF.

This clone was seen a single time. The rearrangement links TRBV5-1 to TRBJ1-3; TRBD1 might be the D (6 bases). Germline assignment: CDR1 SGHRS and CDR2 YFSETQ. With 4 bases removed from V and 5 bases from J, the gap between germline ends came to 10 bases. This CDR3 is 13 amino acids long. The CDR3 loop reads CASSQGTRNTIYF. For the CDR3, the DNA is TGCGCCAGCAGCCAGGGGACCCGAAACACCATATATTTT.

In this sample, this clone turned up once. The CDR3 DNA reads as TGTGCCAGCAGTTTAACAGGACGAAACTACAATGAGCAGTTCTTC. Amino acid sequence: CASSLTGRNYNEQFF. This chain joins TRBV28 and TRBJ2-1; D might be TRBD1 (5 bases). Trimming shortened V by 2 bases and J by 3 bases, and 11 bases separated the two germline ends. The germline gives CDR1 MDHEN, CDR2 SYDVKM. The CDR3 has 15 amino acids.

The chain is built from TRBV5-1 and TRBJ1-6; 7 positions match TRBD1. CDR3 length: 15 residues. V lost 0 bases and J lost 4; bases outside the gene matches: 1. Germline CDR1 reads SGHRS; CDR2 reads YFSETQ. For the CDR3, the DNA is TGCGCCAGCAGCTTGGGGGGACAGTATAATTCACCCCTCCACTTT. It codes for CASSLGGQYNSPLHF.

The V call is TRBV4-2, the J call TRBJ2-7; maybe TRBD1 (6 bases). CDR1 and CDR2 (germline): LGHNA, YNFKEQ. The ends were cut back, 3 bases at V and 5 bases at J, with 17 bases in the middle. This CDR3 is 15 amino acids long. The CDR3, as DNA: TGTGCCAGCAGCCAGGGGGCCCCAGACCCCCACGAGCAGTACTTC. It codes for CASSQGAPDPHEQYF.

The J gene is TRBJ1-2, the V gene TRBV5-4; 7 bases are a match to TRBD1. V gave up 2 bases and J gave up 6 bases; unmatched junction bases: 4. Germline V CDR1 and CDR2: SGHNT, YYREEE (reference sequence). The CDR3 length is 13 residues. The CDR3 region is CASSFQGVDGYTF. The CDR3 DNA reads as TGTGCCAGCAGCTTCCAGGGGGTGGATGGCTACACCTTC. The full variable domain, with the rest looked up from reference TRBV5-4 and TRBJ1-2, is ETGVTQSPTHLIKTRGQQVTLRCSSQSGHNTVSWYQQALGQGPQFIFQYYREEENGRGNFPPRFSGLQFPNYSSELNVNALELDDSALYLCASSFQGVDGYTFGSGTRLTVV.

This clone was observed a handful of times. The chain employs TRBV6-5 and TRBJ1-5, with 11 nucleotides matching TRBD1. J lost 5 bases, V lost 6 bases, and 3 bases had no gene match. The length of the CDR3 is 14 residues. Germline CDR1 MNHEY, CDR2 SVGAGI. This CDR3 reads CASRGQGAHQPQHF. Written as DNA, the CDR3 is TGTGCCAGCAGAGGACAGGGGGCACATCAGCCCCAGCATTTT.

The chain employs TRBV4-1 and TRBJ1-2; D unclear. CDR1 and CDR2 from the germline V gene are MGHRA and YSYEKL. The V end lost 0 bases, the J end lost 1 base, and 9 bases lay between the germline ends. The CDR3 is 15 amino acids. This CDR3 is CASSQDADRNYGYTF. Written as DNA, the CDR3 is TGCGCCAGCAGCCAAGATGCGGACCGTAACTATGGCTACACCTTC.

The CDR3 loop reads CASSLGRASGKYNEQFF. DNA for the CDR3: TGTGCCAGCAGCTTAGGGAGGGCTAGCGGGAAATACAATGAGCAGTTCTTC. This chain connects TRBV11-1 to TRBJ2-1; 9 nucleotides agree with TRBD2. Unmatched junction bases numbered 8, after V lost 1 base and J lost 4 bases. Germline CDR1 SGHAT, CDR2 FQDESV (reference sequence). The CDR3 is 17 amino acids. The full variable domain, rest sourced from reference TRBV11-1 and TRBJ2-1, is EAEVAQSPRYKITEKSQAVAFWCDPISGHATLYWYRQILGQGPELLVQFQDESVVDDSQLPKDRFSAERLKGVDSTLKIQPAELGDSAMYLCASSLGRASGKYNEQFFGPGTRLTVL.

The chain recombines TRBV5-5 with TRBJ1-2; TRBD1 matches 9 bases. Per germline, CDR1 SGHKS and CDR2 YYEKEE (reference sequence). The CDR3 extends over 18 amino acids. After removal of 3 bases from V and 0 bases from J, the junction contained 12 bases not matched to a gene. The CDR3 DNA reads TGTGCCAGCAGCTCCCTCCGGGACAGGGTCCTAGCTAACTATGGCTACACCTTC. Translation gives CASSSLRDRVLANYGYTF.

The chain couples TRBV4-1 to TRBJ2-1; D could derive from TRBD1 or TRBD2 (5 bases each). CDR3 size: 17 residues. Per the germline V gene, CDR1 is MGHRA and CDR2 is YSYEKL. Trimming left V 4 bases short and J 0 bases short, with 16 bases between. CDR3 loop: CASSLGQGESSYNEQFF. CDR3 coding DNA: TGCGCCAGCAGCCTCGGCCAGGGAGAAAGCTCCTACAATGAGCAGTTCTTC.

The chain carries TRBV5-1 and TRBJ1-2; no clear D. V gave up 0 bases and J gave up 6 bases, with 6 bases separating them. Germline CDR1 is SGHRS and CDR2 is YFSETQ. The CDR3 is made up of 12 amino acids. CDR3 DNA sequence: TGCGCCAGCAGCTTGGGCGGGGATGGCTACACCTTC. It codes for CASSLGGDGYTF.

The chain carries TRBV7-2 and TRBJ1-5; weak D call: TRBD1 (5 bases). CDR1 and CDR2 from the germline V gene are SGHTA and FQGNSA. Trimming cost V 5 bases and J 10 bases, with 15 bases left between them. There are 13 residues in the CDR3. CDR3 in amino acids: CASSPLTGGPQHF. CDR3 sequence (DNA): TGTGCCAGCAGCCCCCTAACCGGGGGACCCCAGCATTTT.

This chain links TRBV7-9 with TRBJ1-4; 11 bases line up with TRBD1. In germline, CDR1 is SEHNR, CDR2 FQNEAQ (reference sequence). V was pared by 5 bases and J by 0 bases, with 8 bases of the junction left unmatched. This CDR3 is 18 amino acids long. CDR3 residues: CASSLGTGGRPTNEKLFF. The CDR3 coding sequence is TGTGCCAGCAGCCTAGGGACAGGGGGTCGTCCAACTAATGAAAAACTGTTTTTT.

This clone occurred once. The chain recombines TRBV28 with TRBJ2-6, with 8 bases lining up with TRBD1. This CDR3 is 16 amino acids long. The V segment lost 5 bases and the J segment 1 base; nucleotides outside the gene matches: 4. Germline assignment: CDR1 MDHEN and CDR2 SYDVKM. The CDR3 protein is CASSPRTGSGANVLTF. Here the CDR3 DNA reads TGTGCCAGCAGTCCACGGACAGGGTCTGGGGCCAACGTCCTGACTTTC.